The clone carrying this T cell receptor beta chain was detected ten times or more. The antigen is not known. CDR1 is GTSNPN, CDR2 SVGIG, per germline (reference sequence). The CDR3 is 14 amino acids. Unmatched junction bases numbered 4, after V lost 2 bases and J lost 1 base. The data were obtained in a study of T cells in Graves' hyperthyroidism and ophthalmopathy. For the study at large: Peripheral blood was secured at the point of initial diagnosis, before any treatment.

Study-level findings and limits: A 13 V-J model separated ophthalmopathy from stable hyperthyroidism.

RNA transcripts were the template for amplifying TCR beta CDR3 regions. First-round RT-PCR targeting the TCR CDR3 was performed with the HTBI primer set. TCRdb fed the multiplex PCR reads into MiXCR, producing one record per CDR3 protein. The table shows 530,000 or so distinct CDR3 sequences, with approximately 25% occurring only once. Specimen: blood. The sequence derives from a woman in her 30s with Graves' ophthalmopathy. The V call is TRBV30, the J call TRBJ1-1; 7 bases are shared with TRBD1. CDR3 DNA: TGTGCCTGGAGTCCCGGGACAGAGAACACTGAAGCTTTCTTT. This gives the protein CAWSPGTENTEAFF.